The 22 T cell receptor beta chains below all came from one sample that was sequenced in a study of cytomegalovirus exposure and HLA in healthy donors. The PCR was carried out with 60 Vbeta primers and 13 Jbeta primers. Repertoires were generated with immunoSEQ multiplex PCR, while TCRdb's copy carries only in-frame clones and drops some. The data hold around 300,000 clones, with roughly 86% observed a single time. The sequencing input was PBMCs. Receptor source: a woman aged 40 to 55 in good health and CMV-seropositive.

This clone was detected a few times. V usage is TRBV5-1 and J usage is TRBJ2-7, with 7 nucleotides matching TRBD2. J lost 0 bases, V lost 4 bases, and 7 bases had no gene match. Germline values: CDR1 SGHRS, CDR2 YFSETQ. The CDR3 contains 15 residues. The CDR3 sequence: CASSLTSRRSYEQYF. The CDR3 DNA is TGCGCCAGCAGCCTGACTAGCCGACGCTCCTACGAGCAGTACTTC.

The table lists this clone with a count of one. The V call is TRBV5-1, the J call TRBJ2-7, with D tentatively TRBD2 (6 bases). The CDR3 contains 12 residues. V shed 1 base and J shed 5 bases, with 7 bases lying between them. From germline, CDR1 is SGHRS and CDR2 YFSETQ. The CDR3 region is CASSLWGDEQYF. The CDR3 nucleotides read TGCGCCAGCAGCTTGTGGGGGGACGAGCAGTACTTC. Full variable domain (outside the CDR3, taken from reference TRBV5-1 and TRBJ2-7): KAGVTQTPRYLIKTRGQQVTLSCSPISGHRSVSWYQQTPGQGLQFLFEYFSETQRNKGNFPGRFSGRQFSNSRSEMNVSTLELGDSALYLCASSLWGDEQYFGPGTRLTVT.

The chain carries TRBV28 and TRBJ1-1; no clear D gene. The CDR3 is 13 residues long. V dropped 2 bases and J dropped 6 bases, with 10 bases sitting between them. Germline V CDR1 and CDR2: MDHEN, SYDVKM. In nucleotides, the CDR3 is TGTGCCAGCAGTTTAGCGGGGAAGTCTGAAGCTTTCTTT. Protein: CASSLAGKSEAFF.

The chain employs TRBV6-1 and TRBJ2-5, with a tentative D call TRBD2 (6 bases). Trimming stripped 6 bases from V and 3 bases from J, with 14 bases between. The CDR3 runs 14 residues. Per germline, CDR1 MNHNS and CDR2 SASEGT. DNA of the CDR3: TGTGCCAGCAGGATAGGGTCGGGGGAAGAGACCCAGTACTTC. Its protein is CASRIGSGEETQYF.

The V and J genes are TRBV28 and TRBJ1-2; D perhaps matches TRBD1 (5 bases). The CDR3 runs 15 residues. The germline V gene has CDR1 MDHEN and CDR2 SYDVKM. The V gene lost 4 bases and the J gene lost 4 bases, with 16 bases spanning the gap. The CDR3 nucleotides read TGTGCCAGCAGTTCTGGGGGGTCCGGCGGCTATGGCTACACCTTC. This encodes CASSSGGSGGYGYTF.

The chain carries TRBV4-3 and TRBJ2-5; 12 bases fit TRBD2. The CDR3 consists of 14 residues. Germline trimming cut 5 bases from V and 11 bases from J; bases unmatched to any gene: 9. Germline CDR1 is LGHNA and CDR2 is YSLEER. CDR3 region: CASSFFLAGGPQYF. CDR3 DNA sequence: TGCGCCAGCAGCTTTTTCCTAGCGGGAGGGCCACAGTACTTC.

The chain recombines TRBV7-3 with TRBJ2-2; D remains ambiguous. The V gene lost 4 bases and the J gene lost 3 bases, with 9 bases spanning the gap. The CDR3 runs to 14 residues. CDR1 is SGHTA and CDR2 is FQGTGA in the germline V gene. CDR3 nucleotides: TGTGCCAGCAGCTCGCGATATCACACCGGGGAGCTGTTTTTT. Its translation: CASSSRYHTGELFF.

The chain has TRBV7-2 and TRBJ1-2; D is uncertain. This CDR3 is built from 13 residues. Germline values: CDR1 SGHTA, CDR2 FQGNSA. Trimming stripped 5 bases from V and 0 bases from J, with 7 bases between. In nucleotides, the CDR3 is TGTGCCAGCAGCCCCACAGCTAACTATGGCTACACCTTC. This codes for CASSPTANYGYTF.

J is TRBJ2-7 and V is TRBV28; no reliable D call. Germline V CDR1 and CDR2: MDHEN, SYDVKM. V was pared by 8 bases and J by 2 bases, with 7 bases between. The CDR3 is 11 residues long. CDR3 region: CASRRTYEQYF. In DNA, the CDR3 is TGTGCCAGCCGCAGGACCTACGAGCAGTACTTC.

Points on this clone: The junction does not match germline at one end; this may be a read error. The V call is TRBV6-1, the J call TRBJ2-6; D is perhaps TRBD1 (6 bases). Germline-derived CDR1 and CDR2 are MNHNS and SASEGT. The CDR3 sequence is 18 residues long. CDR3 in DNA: TGTGCCAGCAGTGGTCGGGACCCGCTTCCTTCAGGGGCCAACGGCCTGACTTTC. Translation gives CASSGRDPLPSGANGLTF.

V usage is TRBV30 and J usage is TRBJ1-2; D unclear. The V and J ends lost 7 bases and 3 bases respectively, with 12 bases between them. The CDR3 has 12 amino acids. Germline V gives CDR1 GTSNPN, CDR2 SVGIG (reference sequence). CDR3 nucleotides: TGTGCCTTGGAGCACTTAGACTATGGCTACACCTTC. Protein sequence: CALEHLDYGYTF.

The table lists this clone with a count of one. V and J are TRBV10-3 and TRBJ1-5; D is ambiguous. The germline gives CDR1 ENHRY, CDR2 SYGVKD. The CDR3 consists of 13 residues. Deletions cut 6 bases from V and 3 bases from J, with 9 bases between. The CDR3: CAIRSSINQPQHF. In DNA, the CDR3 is TGTGCCATCAGGTCCAGTATCAATCAGCCCCAGCATTTT.

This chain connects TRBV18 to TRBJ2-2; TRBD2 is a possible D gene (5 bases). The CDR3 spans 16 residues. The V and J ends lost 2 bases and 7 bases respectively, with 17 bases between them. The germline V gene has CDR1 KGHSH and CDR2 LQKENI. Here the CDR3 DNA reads TGTGCCAGCTCACCAAACCCGGGGTCTACGGTCGGGGAGCTGTTTTTT. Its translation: CASSPNPGSTVGELFF.

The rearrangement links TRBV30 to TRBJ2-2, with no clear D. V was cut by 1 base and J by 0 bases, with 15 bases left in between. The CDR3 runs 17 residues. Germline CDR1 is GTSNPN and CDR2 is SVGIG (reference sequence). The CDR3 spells CAWSGLLGSSNTGELFF. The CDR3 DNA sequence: TGTGCCTGGAGTGGTCTGTTGGGCAGTTCGAACACCGGGGAGCTGTTTTTT.

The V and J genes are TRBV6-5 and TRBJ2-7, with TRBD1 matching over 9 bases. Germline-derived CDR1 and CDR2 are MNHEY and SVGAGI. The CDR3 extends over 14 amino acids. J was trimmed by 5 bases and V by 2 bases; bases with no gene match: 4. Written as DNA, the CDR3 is TGTGCCAGCAGTTACCGACAGGGGGTTCACGAGCAGTACTTC. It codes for CASSYRQGVHEQYF.

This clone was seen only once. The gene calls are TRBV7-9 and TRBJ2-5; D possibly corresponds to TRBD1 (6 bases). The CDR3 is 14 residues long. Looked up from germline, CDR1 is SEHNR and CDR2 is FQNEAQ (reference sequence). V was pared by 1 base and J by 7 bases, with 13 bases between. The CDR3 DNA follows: TGTGCCAGCAGCTTAGAGGGGGACACTTGGACCCAGTACTTC. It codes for CASSLEGDTWTQYF.

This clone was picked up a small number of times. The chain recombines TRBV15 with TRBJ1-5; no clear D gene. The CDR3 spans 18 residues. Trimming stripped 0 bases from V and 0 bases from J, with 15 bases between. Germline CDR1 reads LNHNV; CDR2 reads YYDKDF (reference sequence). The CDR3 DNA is TGTGCCACCAGCAGAGATCTTGCAGGAAAGAATAGCAATCAGCCCCAGCATTTT. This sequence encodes CATSRDLAGKNSNQPQHF.

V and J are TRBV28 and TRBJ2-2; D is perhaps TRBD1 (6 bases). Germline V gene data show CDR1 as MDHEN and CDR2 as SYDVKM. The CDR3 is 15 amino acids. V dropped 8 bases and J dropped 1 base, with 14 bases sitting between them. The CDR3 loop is CASLGTPWNTGELFF. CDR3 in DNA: TGTGCCAGCCTAGGGACACCCTGGAACACCGGGGAGCTGTTTTTT.

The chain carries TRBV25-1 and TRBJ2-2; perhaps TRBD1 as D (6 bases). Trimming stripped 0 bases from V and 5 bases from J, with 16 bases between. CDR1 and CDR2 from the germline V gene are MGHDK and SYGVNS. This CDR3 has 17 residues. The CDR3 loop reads CASSEYGAGDWTGELFF. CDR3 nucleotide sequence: TGTGCCAGCAGTGAATACGGGGCAGGGGATTGGACCGGGGAGCTGTTTTTT.

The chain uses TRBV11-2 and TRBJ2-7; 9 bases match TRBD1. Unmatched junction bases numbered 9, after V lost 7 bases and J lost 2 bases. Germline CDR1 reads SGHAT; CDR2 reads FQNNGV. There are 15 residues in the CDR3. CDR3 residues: CASTKGGQGTYEQYF. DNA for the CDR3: TGTGCCAGCACCAAGGGGGGACAGGGTACCTACGAGCAGTACTTC.

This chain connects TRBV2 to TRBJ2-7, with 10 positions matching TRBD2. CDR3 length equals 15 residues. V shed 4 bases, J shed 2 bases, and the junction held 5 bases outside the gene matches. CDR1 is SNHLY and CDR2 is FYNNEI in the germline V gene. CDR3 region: CASSAPGLATYEQYF. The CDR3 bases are TGTGCCAGCAGTGCACCGGGACTAGCGACCTACGAGCAGTACTTC.

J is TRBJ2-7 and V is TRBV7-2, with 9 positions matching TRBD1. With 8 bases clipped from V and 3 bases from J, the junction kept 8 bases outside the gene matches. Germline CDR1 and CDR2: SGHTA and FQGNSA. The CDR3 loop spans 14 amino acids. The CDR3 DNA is TGTGCCAGCCAGACAGGGGGGAGCCTCTACGAGCAGTACTTC. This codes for CASQTGGSLYEQYF.